This T cell receptor beta chain was retrieved from a study of T cells in Graves' hyperthyroidism and ophthalmopathy. The V gene's germline CDR1 is MNHEY and CDR2 SVGEGT. Trimming shortened V by 6 bases and J by 3 bases, and 14 bases separated the two germline ends. This CDR3 has 15 residues. RNA transcripts provided the source from which TCR beta CDR3 regions were amplified. Carried out on the TCR CDR3, a first-round RT-PCR used the HTBI primer set. One entry per CDR3 protein, called by TCRdb with MiXCR from the multiplex PCR reads. The sample records about 690,000 distinct CDR3 sequences, approximately 15% being singletons.

This rearrangement joins TRBV6-2 or TRBV6-3 to TRBJ2-2; possibly TRBD1 for D (6 bases). The sequencing sample was made of blood. The sequence was obtained from a man aged 50 to 59 with Graves' hyperthyroidism. The CDR3 region has the DNA TGTGCCAGCAGGCCCCAGGGGACCCACACCGGGGAGCTGTTTTTT. As protein: CASRPQGTHTGELFF.